This T cell receptor beta chain was captured by sequencing in a study of CD8+ T cells in alopecia areata. Reverse transcribed after extraction, RNA yielded cDNA as the sequencing template. Profiling relied on immunoSEQ multiplex PCR, and the TCRdb table lists in-frame clones only, not all of them. The profile shows some 170,000 clones, 65% to 75% of them singletons. The origin of this receptor is a human donor with alopecia areata. Sequencing was performed on CD8+ T cells sorted from blood, taken at week 0.

This chain's CDR3 is CASSDGGYTF. DNA for the CDR3: TGTGCCAGCAGTGATGGGGGCTACACCTTC. The gene calls are TRBV25-1 and TRBJ1-2; no firm D call. CDR3 length equals 10 residues. CDR1 and CDR2 from the germline V gene are MGHDK and SYGVNS. Between the trimmed V and J ends, which lost 3 bases and 8 bases, there was a span of 4 bases.